Listed here are 20 T cell receptor beta chains from one sample, sequenced in a study of blood T cells in healthy people across ages (dated by TCRdb to between 2014 and 2016). Libraries were made using 5' RACE. TCRdb names Illumina HiSeq 2500 as the instrument used. A second PCR of about 6 to 12 cycles was run with a J-beta primer mix and a sample-barcoded 5' primer. TCRdb handled the public reads itself, with Q25 trimming in fastp and clone calling in MiXCR, and kept productive beta chains. Rows are unified per CDR3 protein, each entry keeping the most common DNA and genes. This sample lists 1.6 million or so distinct CDR3 sequences; 34% were detected once. Of the sample, around 11% is held by the ten largest clones. The sequenced sample was blood. The source of these receptors is a woman in her twenties or thirties in good health.

This clonotype was seen a handful of times. The V and J genes are TRBV4-1 and TRBJ1-5; D may be TRBD1 (5 bases). V lost 0 bases, J lost 9 bases, and 18 bases lay in between. The CDR3 length is 16 residues. Germline V lookup: CDR1 MGHRA, CDR2 YSYEKL. The CDR3 nucleotides read TGCGCCAGCAGCCAAGACGGGGGGACTCGGAGTGGGCCCCAGCATTTT. This codes for CASSQDGGTRSGPQHF.

J is TRBJ1-1 and V is TRBV12-3 or TRBV12-4; D gene uncertain. This CDR3 comprises 12 residues. V lost 6 bases and J lost 6, with 11 bases in between. DNA for the CDR3: TGTGCCAGCAGCCCGAGGTACTCTGAAGCTTTCTTT. Amino acids: CASSPRYSEAFF.

J is TRBJ2-2 and V is TRBV11-2; D not resolved. The V gene's germline CDR1 is SGHAT and CDR2 FQNNGV. The CDR3 sequence is 14 residues long. V was trimmed by 5 bases and J by 8 bases, leaving 15 bases between them. CDR3 DNA: TGTGCCAGCAGCCCCCAACAAAACGAGGGGGAGCTGTTTTTT. This translates into CASSPQQNEGELFF.

The chain carries TRBV2 and TRBJ2-5; 10 positions match TRBD1. The junction had 12 bases not matched to a gene; V was cut back by 6 bases and J by 2 bases. CDR3 length equals 17 residues. The germline V gene encodes CDR1 SNHLY and CDR2 FYNNEI. CDR3 coding DNA: TGTGCCAGCAGCCGGGACAGGGGTGCGGGGGTACAAGAGACCCAGTACTTC. Its translation is CASSRDRGAGVQETQYF.

This chain joins TRBV10-3 and TRBJ1-4; 7 nucleotides match TRBD1. The CDR3 is 13 residues long. Trimming took 11 bases from V and 8 from J; bases not matched to a gene: 11. The V gene's germline CDR1 is ENHRY and CDR2 SYGVKD. For the CDR3, the DNA is TGTGCCTCCAGACAGGGAAGGGAGGAAAAACTGTTTTTT. Translating it yields CASRQGREEKLFF.

The chain has TRBV5-1 and TRBJ2-3; TRBD1 might be the D (5 bases). V was clipped by 4 bases and J by 6 bases, with 15 bases between them. Germline V gene sequence: CDR1 SGHRS, CDR2 YFSETQ. CDR3 length: 14 amino acids. CDR3: CASSRAGPVDTQYF. DNA for the CDR3: TGCGCCAGCAGCCGGGCAGGGCCCGTTGATACGCAGTATTTT.

This clonotype has only a few counts. This chain connects TRBV10-3 to TRBJ2-2; D might be TRBD1 or TRBD2, each matching 5 bases. V gave up 7 bases and J gave up 7 bases, with 13 bases separating them. The CDR3 consists of 13 residues. In germline, CDR1 is ENHRY, CDR2 SYGVKD. The CDR3 loop is CAITPGAGGELFF. CDR3 sequence (DNA): TGTGCCATCACTCCCGGGGCCGGCGGGGAGCTGTTTTTT.

The chain joins TRBV27 to TRBJ2-7; a weak D match, TRBD1 (6 bases). The V gene's germline CDR1 is MNHEY and CDR2 SMNVEV (reference sequence). This CDR3 has 14 residues. V was trimmed by 2 bases and J by 2 bases, leaving 10 bases between them. CDR3 in amino acids: CASSLKGVPYEQYF. CDR3 nucleotide sequence: TGTGCCAGCAGTTTAAAGGGGGTCCCCTACGAGCAGTACTTC.

The chain uses TRBV20-1 and TRBJ1-4; D gene uncertain. In germline, CDR1 is DFQATT, CDR2 SNEGSKA (reference sequence). The CDR3 extends over 16 amino acids. Trimming removed 4 bases at V and 3 bases at J, with 18 bases between. CDR3 DNA: TGCAGTGCTACCGAAGGACGGACTGGGGCTAATGAAAAACTGTTTTTT. This encodes CSATEGRTGANEKLFF.

The table lists this clonotype with a few counts. The chain employs TRBV20-1 and TRBJ1-6; D is unclear. Trimming removed 6 bases at V and 0 bases at J, with 12 bases between. This CDR3 comprises 15 residues. The germline V gene has CDR1 DFQATT and CDR2 SNEGSKA (reference sequence). The CDR3 loop reads CSAAGSSSYNSPLHF. CDR3 coding DNA: TGCAGTGCGGCCGGGAGTAGCTCCTATAATTCACCCCTCCACTTT.

A word on this clonotype: A junction boundary mismatches the germline segment, possibly from a read error. The chain links TRBV12-3 or TRBV12-4 to TRBJ2-3; 8 bases map to TRBD2. This CDR3 is built from 14 residues. CDR3 amino acids: CASSTGGSTDMQYF. In DNA form, the CDR3 reads TGTGCCAGCAGCACGGGGGGGAGCACAGATATGCAGTATTTT.

Comments on this clonotype: No conserved phenylalanine or tryptophan ends this CDR3, so it is likely a read error. J is TRBJ1-2 and V is TRBV7-8; weak D call: TRBD1 (5 bases). CDR3 size: 17 residues. Germline CDR1 SGHVS, CDR2 FQNEAQ. V shed 5 bases and J shed 7 bases, with 26 bases lying between them. The CDR3: CASSGWDVEIRQTGYTV. CDR3 DNA: TGTGCCAGCAGCGGATGGGACGTCGAGATCCGCCAAACTGGCTACACCGTC.

V gene TRBV12-3 or TRBV12-4 combines with J gene TRBJ2-2; D is undetermined. This CDR3 has 10 amino acids. V lost 5 bases to trimming and J lost 7 bases, with 2 bases between them. CDR3 residues: CASSDGELFF. The DNA for the CDR3 is TGTGCCAGCAGTGACGGGGAGCTGTTTTTT.

J is TRBJ2-1 and V is TRBV6-5, with 8 bases lining up with TRBD1. Germline lookup yields CDR1 MNHEY and CDR2 SVGAGI. After removal of 8 bases from V and 6 bases from J, the junction contained 9 bases not matched to a gene. The CDR3 runs to 14 residues. CDR3 nucleotides: TGTGCCAGCGGCCGAGGACAGGGAGGCAATGAGCAGTTCTTC. Translated: CASGRGQGGNEQFF.

The genes are TRBV9 and TRBJ2-5; 7 positions match TRBD1. The V and J ends lost 3 bases and 4 bases, in that order; junction bases with no gene match: 9. CDR3 length equals 15 residues. Looked up from germline, CDR1 is SGDLS and CDR2 is YYNGEE. In nucleotides, the CDR3 is TGTGCCAGCAGCGCCGAACAGGGGTTGGGAGAGACCCAGTACTTC. It is translated as CASSAEQGLGETQYF.

The chain has TRBV5-1 and TRBJ2-1; 7 positions match TRBD2. The V and J ends lost 7 bases and 8 bases, in that order; junction bases with no gene match: 6. The V gene's germline CDR1 is SGHRS and CDR2 YFSETQ. This CDR3 contains 12 residues. This chain's CDR3 is CASAVTSHEQFF. The DNA for the CDR3 is TGCGCCAGCGCGGTGACTAGCCATGAGCAGTTCTTC.

The J gene is TRBJ2-5, the V gene TRBV6-5; 11 bases fit TRBD2. The CDR3 runs to 15 residues. With 4 bases clipped from V and 5 bases from J, the junction kept 6 bases outside the gene matches. The V gene's germline CDR1 is MNHEY and CDR2 SVGAGI. CDR3 DNA sequence: TGTGCCAGCAGTTCCGCGACTAGCGGGGTTGAGACCCAGTACTTC. It specifies CASSSATSGVETQYF.

The rearrangement links TRBV11-2 to TRBJ2-4; tentatively, D is TRBD1 (8 bases). This CDR3 is built from 18 residues. Between the trimmed V and J ends, which lost 5 bases and 6 bases, there was a span of 26 bases. Germline V gives CDR1 SGHAT, CDR2 FQNNGV. This CDR3 is CASSRITGGGSRPNIQYF. CDR3 DNA: TGTGCCAGCAGCCGAATCACAGGGGGAGGGTCTCGACCAAACATTCAGTACTTC.

This clonotype was recorded at least ten times. The chain recombines TRBV12-3 or TRBV12-4 with TRBJ2-7, with D possibly being TRBD1 (5 bases). The CDR3 length is 14 residues. V was trimmed by 6 bases and J by 2 bases, leaving 14 bases between them. CDR3 in amino acids: CASSRTPSAYEQYF. For the CDR3, the DNA is TGTGCCAGCAGCCGGACACCCTCTGCCTACGAGCAGTACTTC.

Here the CDR3 DNA reads TGCAGTGCCAAACGGGGGGGCGCCTACAATGAGCAGTTCTTC. Its translation is CSAKRGGAYNEQFF. The V call is TRBV20-1, the J call TRBJ2-1; the match to TRBD2 covers 8 bases. Germline V gives CDR1 DFQATT, CDR2 SNEGSKA (reference sequence). V shed 6 bases and J 2 bases; nucleotides not matched to a gene: 6. The CDR3 spans 14 residues.